These 16 T cell receptor beta chains originate from one sample sequenced in a study of T cells in tuberculosis. TCRdb's copy holds only in-frame clones and misses some; the assay was immunoSEQ multiplex PCR. The sample carries approximately 35,000 clones, approximately 97% recorded once. Sequenced material: PBMCs. Every receptor here comes from a donor aged 10-29 years with latent tuberculosis or without tuberculosis infection.

The V and J genes are TRBV19 and TRBJ1-4; possible D gene TRBD1, 5 bases. V lost 8 bases to trimming and J lost 8 bases, with 15 bases between them. Germline assignment: CDR1 LNHDA and CDR2 SQIVND (reference sequence). This CDR3 spans 13 amino acids. In DNA form, the CDR3 reads TGTGCCAGTCGGGGGACGCACCGCGAAAAACTGTTTTTT. This encodes CASRGTHREKLFF.

V gene TRBV2 combines with J gene TRBJ2-5, with D unclear. The V gene's germline CDR1 is SNHLY and CDR2 FYNNEI. This CDR3 comprises 13 residues. V lost 3 bases to trimming and J lost 2 bases, with 7 bases between them. CDR3 bases: TGTGCCAGCAGTGAGGAGATTCAAGAGACCCAGTACTTC. As protein: CASSEEIQETQYF.

This chain connects TRBV2 to TRBJ1-5, with D possibly being TRBD1 (5 bases). The V and J ends lost 6 bases and 3 bases respectively, with 9 bases between them. This CDR3 comprises 13 residues. Germline lookup yields CDR1 SNHLY and CDR2 FYNNEI. CDR3 DNA sequence: TGTGCCAGCAGGAGGGGACTCAATCAGCCCCAGCATTTT. Its translation is CASRRGLNQPQHF. The whole variable domain, remainder taken from reference TRBV2 and TRBJ1-5, is EPEVTQTPSHQVTQMGQEVILRCVPISNHLYFYWYRQILGQKVEFLVSFYNNEISEKSEIFDDQFSVERPDGSNFTLKIRSTKLEDSAMYFCASRRGLNQPQHFGDGTRLSIL.

Worth noting for this clone: One junction end disagrees with the germline gene, perhaps due to a read error. This chain uses TRBV5-4 with TRBJ1-1; 8 bases are a match to TRBD1. Germline CDR1 and CDR2: SGHNT and YYREEE (reference sequence). This CDR3 is built from 14 residues. CDR3 loop: CASSLWQGAAEAFF. The CDR3 DNA is TGTGCCAGTAGCTTGTGGCAGGGGGCCGCTGAAGCTTTCTTT. The entire variable domain, with the rest obtained from reference TRBV5-4 and TRBJ1-1, is as follows: ETGVTQSPTHLIKTRGQQVTLRCSSQSGHNTVSWYQQALGQGPQFIFQYYREEENGRGNFPPRFSGLQFPNYSSELNVNALELDDSALYLCASSLWQGAAEAFFGQGTRLTVV.

The chain employs TRBV15 and TRBJ1-2; no firm D call. The CDR3 extends over 12 amino acids. Trimming left V 1 base short and J 8 bases short, with 8 bases between. Per the germline V gene, CDR1 is LNHNV and CDR2 is YYDKDF (reference sequence). The CDR3 bases are TGTGCCACCAGCAGAGTTACGGGAGGCTACACCTTC. Its protein is CATSRVTGGYTF. The full variable domain, completed using reference TRBV15 and TRBJ1-2, is DAMVIQNPRYQVTQFGKPVTLSCSQTLNHNVMYWYQQKSSQAPKLLFHYYDKDFNNEADTPDNFQSRRPNTSFCFLDIRSPGLGDTAMYLCATSRVTGGYTFGSGTRLTVV.

The chain combines TRBV5-1 with TRBJ2-1, with TRBD2 as a possible D gene (5 bases). This CDR3 spans 15 amino acids. The germline V gene has CDR1 SGHRS and CDR2 YFSETQ. Between the trimmed V and J ends, which lost 0 bases and 0 bases, there was a span of 7 bases. The CDR3 spells CASSLAGSSYNEQFF. The CDR3 DNA follows: TGCGCCAGCAGCTTGGCGGGGAGCTCCTACAATGAGCAGTTCTTC. Complete variable domain (other parts from reference TRBV5-1 and TRBJ2-1): KAGVTQTPRYLIKTRGQQVTLSCSPISGHRSVSWYQQTPGQGLQFLFEYFSETQRNKGNFPGRFSGRQFSNSRSEMNVSTLELGDSALYLCASSLAGSSYNEQFFGPGTRLTVL.

J is TRBJ1-3 and V is TRBV10-3; 10 nucleotides match TRBD1. The CDR3 is made up of 16 amino acids. Trimming took 2 bases from V and 5 from J; bases not matched to a gene: 6. CDR1 is ENHRY and CDR2 is SYGVKD in the germline V gene. The CDR3 DNA is TGTGCCATCAGTGAGGTGGACAGGGGGACACGAAACACCATATATTTT. This sequence encodes CAISEVDRGTRNTIYF.

The chain carries TRBV27 and TRBJ1-1, with 11 bases lining up with TRBD1. V was pared by 3 bases and J by 7 bases, with 4 bases of the junction left unmatched. CDR1 MNHEY and CDR2 SMNVEV come from the germline V gene (reference sequence). The CDR3 is 14 residues long. CDR3 sequence reads: CASSFRTGGVEAFF. The CDR3 DNA sequence: TGTGCCAGCAGTTTTAGGACAGGGGGCGTTGAAGCTTTCTTT.

This chain joins TRBV9 and TRBJ2-7, with D perhaps matching TRBD1 (5 bases). Germline V gives CDR1 SGDLS, CDR2 YYNGEE. With 2 bases removed from V and 1 base from J, the gap between germline ends came to 10 bases. The CDR3 contains 14 residues. The chain's CDR3 is CASSVEGDSYEQYF. The CDR3 DNA reads TGTGCCAGCAGCGTCGAAGGGGATTCCTACGAGCAGTACTTC.

J is TRBJ1-3 and V is TRBV5-1; possible D gene TRBD1, 5 bases. Trimming pared 0 bases from V and 0 bases from J, leaving 10 bases between. The germline V gene encodes CDR1 SGHRS and CDR2 YFSETQ. The CDR3 length is 16 residues. DNA of the CDR3: TGCGCCAGCAGCTTGGTTGGGGCACACTCTGGAAACACCATATATTTT. This encodes CASSLVGAHSGNTIYF.

This clone was recorded once. This rearrangement joins TRBV6-5 to TRBJ1-3; D unresolved. The CDR3 runs to 16 residues. With 2 bases removed from V and 3 bases from J, the gap between germline ends came to 14 bases. Germline CDR1 MNHEY, CDR2 SVGAGI. CDR3 nucleotides: TGTGCCAGCAGTTACAAGGCCCCACGGGGTGGAAACACCATATATTTT. Its translation: CASSYKAPRGGNTIYF.

The chain combines TRBV2 with TRBJ2-3; 11 bases fit TRBD2. CDR1 is SNHLY and CDR2 is FYNNEI in the germline V gene. Trimming cost V 6 bases and J 4 bases; bases outside gene matches: 6. CDR3 size: 15 residues. In DNA, the CDR3 is TGTGCCAGCAGGCGTAGCGGGGGGGGGCCAGATACGCAGTATTTT. Its translation: CASRRSGGGPDTQYF.

The chain uses TRBV2 and TRBJ2-7, with 8 nucleotides matching TRBD1. CDR3 length: 14 amino acids. Germline V gene lookup returns CDR1 SNHLY and CDR2 FYNNEI. The V and J ends lost 7 bases and 5 bases, in that order; junction bases with no gene match: 10. The CDR3 sequence: CASTAPAGGNEQYF. CDR3 DNA sequence: TGTGCCAGCACCGCCCCGGCAGGGGGCAACGAGCAGTACTTC. Filled out from reference TRBV2 and TRBJ2-7, the complete variable domain reads EPEVTQTPSHQVTQMGQEVILRCVPISNHLYFYWYRQILGQKVEFLVSFYNNEISEKSEIFDDQFSVERPDGSNFTLKIRSTKLEDSAMYFCASTAPAGGNEQYFGPGTRLTVT.

This clone was picked up one time. The rearrangement links TRBV7-9 to TRBJ1-4; D uncertain. The V gene's germline CDR1 is SEHNR and CDR2 FQNEAQ (reference sequence). V was trimmed by 4 bases and J by 8 bases, leaving 14 bases between them. The CDR3 covers 14 residues. CDR3 in DNA: TGTGCCAGCAGCTCTACCGGGATTAGGGAAAAACTGTTTTTT. This sequence encodes CASSSTGIREKLFF.

V is TRBV6-6 and J is TRBJ1-1; TRBD1 might be the D (6 bases). There are 12 residues in the CDR3. Looked up from germline, CDR1 is MNHNY and CDR2 is SVGAGI (reference sequence). Trimming pared 6 bases from V and 4 bases from J, leaving 9 bases between. The chain's CDR3 is CASSNRVTEAFF. Written as DNA, the CDR3 is TGTGCCAGCAGCAACAGGGTCACTGAAGCTTTCTTT.

The chain recombines TRBV27 with TRBJ1-5; maybe TRBD1 (6 bases). Per the germline V gene, CDR1 is MNHEY and CDR2 is SMNVEV (reference sequence). The CDR3 totals 13 residues. The germline V and J ends were trimmed by 5 bases and 4 bases, with 9 bases remaining between them. CDR3 sequence (DNA): TGTGCCAGCAGTGGGGGGGCGAATCAGCCCCAGCATTTT. Its translation is CASSGGANQPQHF.